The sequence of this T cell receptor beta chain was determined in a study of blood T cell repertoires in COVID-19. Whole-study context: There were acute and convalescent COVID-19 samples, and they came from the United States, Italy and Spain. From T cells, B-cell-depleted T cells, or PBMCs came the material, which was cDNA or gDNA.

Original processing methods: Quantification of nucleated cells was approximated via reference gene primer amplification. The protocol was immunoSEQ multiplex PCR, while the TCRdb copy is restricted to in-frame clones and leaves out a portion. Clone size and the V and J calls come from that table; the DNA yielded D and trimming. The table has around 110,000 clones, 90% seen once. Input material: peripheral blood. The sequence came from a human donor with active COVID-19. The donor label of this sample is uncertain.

Written as DNA, the CDR3 is TGTGCCAGCAGTCCCTGGACAGGGGAGCATTTATACGAGCAGTACTTC. Residues: CASSPWTGEHLYEQYF. The rearrangement joins TRBV6-6 to TRBJ2-7; 9 bases fit TRBD1. Germline V lookup: CDR1 MNHNY, CDR2 SVGAGI (reference sequence). CDR3 length: 16 amino acids. After removal of 5 bases from V and 4 bases from J, the junction contained 12 bases not matched to a gene.